This TCR beta chain was identified in a study of T-cell reconstitution after alpha-beta-depleted transplantation in children. Findings and caveats of the study: Most T-cell counts and diversity one year after the transplant came from T cells that were newly produced. For some patients, TCRbeta diversity was high at day 60 because of recipient T cells and thymic progenitors that survived. After transplant, at about two months, alpha-beta T cells were reportedly derived from several hundred expanded graft clones.

Trimming shortened V by 1 base and J by 9 bases, and 3 bases separated the two germline ends. CDR1 and CDR2 (germline): SGHTA, FQGNSA. This CDR3 contains 11 residues. Preparation of the TCRbeta library used unique molecular identifiers. TCRdb re-derived calls from the PCR reads in MiXCR, one entry per CDR3 protein. The sample includes about 300,000 distinct CDR3 sequences, around 7.1% seen only once; the top ten take 9.1%. This clonotype was observed at least ten times. Its matching antigen is unknown. This clonotype was sampled from a female patient younger than 10 who had a stem cell transplant for Fanconi anemia, so the T cells may come from the graft donor. Sample: peripheral blood, taken 360 days after TCRalphabeta/CD19-depleted stem cell transplant. The chain recombines TRBV7-2 with TRBJ2-2; D remains ambiguous. The CDR3 DNA is TGTGCCAGCAGCTTAGTACGGGAGCTGTTTTTT. This sequence encodes CASSLVRELFF.